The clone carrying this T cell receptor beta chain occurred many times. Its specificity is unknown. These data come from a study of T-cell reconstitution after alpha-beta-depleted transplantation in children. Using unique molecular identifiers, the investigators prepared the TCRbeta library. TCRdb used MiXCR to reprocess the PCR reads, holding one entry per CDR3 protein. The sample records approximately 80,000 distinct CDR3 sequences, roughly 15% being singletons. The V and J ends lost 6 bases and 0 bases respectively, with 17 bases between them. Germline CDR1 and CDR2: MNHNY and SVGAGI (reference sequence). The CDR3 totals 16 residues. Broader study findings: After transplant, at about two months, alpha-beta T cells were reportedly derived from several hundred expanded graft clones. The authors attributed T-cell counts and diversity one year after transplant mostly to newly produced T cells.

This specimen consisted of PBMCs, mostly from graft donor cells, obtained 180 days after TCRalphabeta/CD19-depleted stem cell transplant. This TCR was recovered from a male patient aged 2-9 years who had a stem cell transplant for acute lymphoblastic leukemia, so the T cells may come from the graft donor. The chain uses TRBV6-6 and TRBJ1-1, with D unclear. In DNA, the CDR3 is TGTGCCAGCAGCTATGGTACCAGAGCTTTGAACACTGAAGCTTTCTTT. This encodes CASSYGTRALNTEAFF.